These 31 T cell receptor beta chains were sequenced from one sample in a study of blood T cells in healthy people across ages. Combining a sample-barcoded 5' primer with a J-beta primer mix, a second PCR ran for roughly 6 to 12 cycles. TCRdb ran MiXCR on the 5' RACE reads and lists one entry per CDR3 protein. The profile shows about a million distinct CDR3 sequences, around 49% of them singletons. What was sequenced was blood. These receptors came from a man aged 25 to 40 in good health.

The gene calls are TRBV7-2 and TRBJ2-7, with TRBD1 identical over 8 bases. This CDR3 is 13 amino acids long. With 6 bases clipped from V and 7 bases from J, the junction kept 8 bases outside the gene matches. The germline CDR1 and CDR2 sequences are SGHTA and FQGNSA. In nucleotides, the CDR3 is TGTGCCAGCAGTCAGGCCGGACAGGGAGAGCAGTACTTC. Its translation: CASSQAGQGEQYF. Based on the CDR3 plus reference TRBV7-2 and TRBJ2-7, the full variable domain is GAGVSQSPSNKVTEKGKDVELRCDPISGHTALYWYRQSLGQGLEFLIYFQGNSAPDKSGLPSDRFSAERTGGSVSTLTIQRTQQEDSAVYLCASSQAGQGEQYFGPGTRLTVT.

This chain uses TRBV28 with TRBJ1-2; possibly TRBD1 for D (5 bases). The length of the CDR3 is 12 residues. The ends were cut back, 3 bases at V and 8 bases at J, with 10 bases in the middle. The germline CDR1 and CDR2 sequences are MDHEN and SYDVKM. CDR3 nucleotides: TGTGCCAGCAGTTTCGGGGGGAAAGGCTACACCTTC. Its translation: CASSFGGKGYTF.

The chain recombines TRBV27 with TRBJ2-1; either TRBD1 or TRBD2 may fit D (5 bases each). V dropped 0 bases and J dropped 0 bases, with 9 bases sitting between them. The CDR3 has 16 amino acids. Germline CDR1 is MNHEY and CDR2 is SMNVEV (reference sequence). As DNA, the CDR3 is TGTGCCAGCAGTTTATCGGGGGTTAGCTCCTACAATGAGCAGTTCTTC. Amino acids: CASSLSGVSSYNEQFF.

The rearrangement links TRBV9 to TRBJ1-4, with 8 positions matching TRBD1. The V and J ends lost 3 bases and 7 bases, in that order; junction bases with no gene match: 5. Per the germline V gene, CDR1 is SGDLS and CDR2 is YYNGEE. The CDR3 consists of 14 residues. CDR3 coding DNA: TGTGCCAGCAGCGGACGACAGGGGACTGAAAAACTGTTTTTT. It is translated as CASSGRQGTEKLFF. Together with reference TRBV9 and TRBJ1-4, the CDR3 gives the full variable domain: DSGVTQTPKHLITATGQRVTLRCSPRSGDLSVYWYQQSLDQGLQFLIQYYNGEERAKGNILERFSAQQFPDLHSELNLSSLELGDSALYFCASSGRQGTEKLFFGSGTQLSVL.

The chain employs TRBV20-1 and TRBJ1-1; no clear D. The V gene lost 1 base and the J gene lost 8 bases, with 11 bases spanning the gap. This CDR3 has 12 amino acids. Germline values: CDR1 DFQATT, CDR2 SNEGSKA (reference sequence). The CDR3 reads CSARGGGREAFF. CDR3 DNA: TGCAGTGCTAGAGGGGGAGGTCGGGAAGCTTTCTTT.

In its sample, this clonotype was seen a few times. The J gene is TRBJ2-2, the V gene TRBV25-1; D remains ambiguous. V shed 3 bases and J shed 1 base, with 6 bases lying between them. The CDR3 is 14 amino acids. Germline CDR1 and CDR2: MGHDK and SYGVNS. CDR3 nucleotides: TGTGCCAGCAGTGACCGCTTGAACACCGGGGAGCTGTTTTTT. It yields the protein CASSDRLNTGELFF.

V usage is TRBV20-1 and J usage is TRBJ1-2; the D gene is possibly TRBD1 (6 bases). Trimming shortened V by 3 bases and J by 6 bases, and 11 bases separated the two germline ends. Germline lookup yields CDR1 DFQATT and CDR2 SNEGSKA (reference sequence). The CDR3 contains 12 residues. CDR3 region: CSASLGADGYTF. DNA for the CDR3: TGCAGTGCTAGTTTGGGGGCGGATGGCTACACCTTC.

The V and J genes are TRBV20-1 and TRBJ2-3, with 8 nucleotides matching TRBD2. The trim removed 6 bases at V and 6 bases at J, leaving 8 bases unmatched. Germline V gene sequence: CDR1 DFQATT, CDR2 SNEGSKA (reference sequence). This CDR3 comprises 13 residues. The DNA of the CDR3 is TGCAGTGCCATTGATCGGGGGGGGGATACGCAGTATTTT. As protein: CSAIDRGGDTQYF.

The V and J genes are TRBV30 and TRBJ1-5; D is undetermined. The CDR3 has 12 residues. V lost 3 bases and J lost 7, with 10 bases in between. Germline V gene data show CDR1 as GTSNPN and CDR2 as SVGIG (reference sequence). The CDR3 here is CAWSAGFQPQHF. The CDR3 DNA reads as TGTGCCTGGAGCGCAGGTTTCCAGCCCCAGCATTTT.

The V and J genes are TRBV29-1 and TRBJ2-1, with TRBD2 matching 11 bases. The J call may be wrong; the DNA end is better matched by TRBJ2-7. From germline, CDR1 is SQVTM and CDR2 ANQGSEA. This CDR3 is built from 14 residues. CDR3 sequence: CSARASGGNYEQYF. The CDR3 DNA reads as TGCAGCGCAAGAGCTAGCGGGGGGAACTACGAGCAGTACTTC.

The chain has TRBV2 and TRBJ2-1, with TRBD1 as a possible D gene (5 bases). V lost 7 bases and J 4 bases, leaving 11 bases between the germline ends. CDR1 is SNHLY and CDR2 is FYNNEI in the germline V gene. The CDR3 contains 13 residues. The chain's CDR3 is CASKGRQYNEQFF. For the CDR3, the DNA is TGTGCCAGCAAGGGGCGACAGTACAATGAGCAGTTCTTC. Complete variable domain (other parts from reference TRBV2 and TRBJ2-1): EPEVTQTPSHQVTQMGQEVILRCVPISNHLYFYWYRQILGQKVEFLVSFYNNEISEKSEIFDDQFSVERPDGSNFTLKIRSTKLEDSAMYFCASKGRQYNEQFFGPGTRLTVL.

This clonotype came up a few times. The V gene is TRBV20-1, the J gene TRBJ2-3; no reliable D call. The CDR3 extends over 14 amino acids. Germline-derived CDR1 and CDR2 are DFQATT and SNEGSKA (reference sequence). V was pared by 1 base and J by 1 base, with 9 bases between. The CDR3 sequence is CSARAYARTDTQYF. The CDR3 DNA reads as TGCAGTGCTAGAGCGTATGCCCGCACAGATACGCAGTATTTT.

In its sample, this clonotype was seen once. The chain couples TRBV4-1 to TRBJ2-3; D gene unclear. The ends were cut back, 6 bases at V and 2 bases at J, with 15 bases in the middle. From germline, CDR1 is MGHRA and CDR2 YSYEKL. This CDR3 has 15 amino acids. DNA for the CDR3: TGCGCCAGCAGAATAATACCACAGACCACAGATACGCAGTATTTT. Encoded protein: CASRIIPQTTDTQYF.

The CDR3 protein is CASSLGDRGQGTQPQHF. DNA of the CDR3: TGCGCCAGCAGCTTGGGGGACAGGGGGCAGGGAACGCAGCCCCAGCATTTT. The gene calls are TRBV5-1 and TRBJ1-5, with 12 nucleotides matching TRBD1. Germline V gene lookup returns CDR1 SGHRS and CDR2 YFSETQ. V trimming: 0 bases; J trimming: 7 bases; junction bases outside the gene matches: 8. This CDR3 has 17 amino acids.

This chain connects TRBV7-9 to TRBJ2-6, with D unresolved. The CDR3 totals 17 residues. V was shortened by 1 base and J by 0 bases, with 10 bases between the two germline ends. Germline V gene data show CDR1 as SEHNR and CDR2 as FQNEAQ (reference sequence). Here the CDR3 reads CASSLGDFYSGANVLTF. The CDR3, as DNA: TGTGCCAGCAGCTTAGGTGATTTTTACTCTGGGGCCAACGTCCTGACTTTC.

CDR3 protein: CASSFREAGGTGELFF. The DNA for the CDR3 is TGCGCCAGCAGCTTCCGGGAAGCGGGGGGCACCGGGGAGCTGTTTTTT. The gene calls are TRBV5-1 and TRBJ2-2; 9 bases agree with TRBD2. The germline V gene has CDR1 SGHRS and CDR2 YFSETQ. The trim removed 2 bases at V and 4 bases at J, leaving 6 bases unmatched. CDR3 length: 16 residues. Supplemented by reference TRBV5-1 and TRBJ2-2, the full variable domain reads KAGVTQTPRYLIKTRGQQVTLSCSPISGHRSVSWYQQTPGQGLQFLFEYFSETQRNKGNFPGRFSGRQFSNSRSEMNVSTLELGDSALYLCASSFREAGGTGELFFGEGSRLTVL.

The chain's CDR3 is CASSQQQTGGSYNEQFF. The CDR3 DNA reads as TGCGCCAGCAGCCAACAACAGACAGGAGGCTCCTACAATGAGCAGTTCTTC. The chain links TRBV4-1 to TRBJ2-1, with TRBD1 as a possible D gene (6 bases). Germline V gives CDR1 MGHRA, CDR2 YSYEKL. This CDR3 spans 17 amino acids. Trimming left V 2 bases short and J 0 bases short, with 14 bases between.

Points on this clonotype: The germline gene is not matched at one end of the junction; a read error may be the cause. The chain joins TRBV15 to TRBJ2-1; D may be TRBD1 (5 bases). The CDR3 contains 15 residues. Germline V lookup: CDR1 LNHNV, CDR2 YYDKDF (reference sequence). The CDR3 spells CAASRDRQYYNEQFF. The CDR3 DNA reads TGTGCCGCCAGCAGAGATAGACAGTACTACAATGAGCAGTTCTTC.

This rearrangement joins TRBV25-1 to TRBJ1-5, with 7 nucleotides matching TRBD1. The CDR3 covers 16 residues. The junction had 9 bases not matched to a gene; V was cut back by 0 bases and J by 7 bases. Germline V gives CDR1 MGHDK, CDR2 SYGVNS. The CDR3 protein is CASSEYTPQQGQPQHF. For the CDR3, the DNA is TGTGCCAGCAGTGAATATACACCCCAACAGGGGCAGCCCCAGCATTTT.

In its sample, this clonotype was seen a few times. The chain couples TRBV7-2 to TRBJ2-5, with 10 nucleotides matching TRBD2. J gave up 5 bases and V 2 bases, and 5 bases lay outside the gene matches. The CDR3 spans 15 residues. The germline gives CDR1 SGHTA, CDR2 FQGNSA. The CDR3 nucleotides read TGTGCCAGCAGCTTATTAGCGGGGGGATGGGAGACCCAGTACTTC. Its translation: CASSLLAGGWETQYF.

V and J are TRBV14 and TRBJ2-5, with TRBD2 as a possible D gene (6 bases). This CDR3 has 14 residues. The V gene's germline CDR1 is SGHDN and CDR2 FVKESK. V lost 10 bases to trimming and J lost 3 bases, with 18 bases between them. CDR3 sequence: CAMHLEGQEETQYF. CDR3 sequence (DNA): TGTGCCATGCATCTGGAGGGGCAAGAAGAGACCCAGTACTTC. Drawing the rest from reference TRBV14 and TRBJ2-5, the complete variable domain is EAGVTQFPSHSVIEKGQTVTLRCDPISGHDNLYWYRRVMGKEIKFLLHFVKESKQDESGMPNNRFLAERTGGTYSTLKVQPAELEDSGVYFCAMHLEGQEETQYFGPGTRLLVL.

This chain connects TRBV4-3 to TRBJ2-7, with a weak D call TRBD1 (5 bases). From germline, CDR1 is LGHNA and CDR2 YSLEER. CDR3 length: 16 residues. Trimming stripped 0 bases from V and 0 bases from J, with 12 bases between. In nucleotides, the CDR3 is TGCGCCAGCAGCCAAGATCTGTCCGACAGCTCCTACGAGCAGTACTTC. It is translated as CASSQDLSDSSYEQYF.

J is TRBJ1-6 and V is TRBV12-3 or TRBV12-4; 7 bases agree with TRBD1. The CDR3 covers 15 residues. With V trimmed by 5 bases and J by 10 bases, 11 bases remained unmatched. DNA for the CDR3: TGTGCCAGCAGTCCGCTCCAAAGGGGGCGGTCACCCCTCCACTTT. Translating it yields CASSPLQRGRSPLHF.

The chain links TRBV20-1 to TRBJ2-1, with TRBD1 matching 8 bases. The germline V gene has CDR1 DFQATT and CDR2 SNEGSKA (reference sequence). V lost 3 bases and J lost 1; bases outside the gene matches: 5. The CDR3 extends over 15 amino acids. The CDR3 coding sequence is TGCAGTGCTAGGACCAGGGGGCTATCCTACAATGAGCAGTTCTTC. Protein sequence: CSARTRGLSYNEQFF.

On this clonotype itself: Germline is not matched at one junction end, which may reflect a read error. CDR3 bases: TGTGCCAGCAGTTTAAGGGAGACAGATACGCGGTATTTT. Amino acid sequence: CASSLRETDTRYF. The chain uses TRBV12-3 or TRBV12-4 and TRBJ2-3; D tentatively fits TRBD1 or TRBD2 (5 bases each). CDR3 length equals 13 residues.

In its sample, this clonotype was seen a few times. The chain couples TRBV29-1 to TRBJ1-4; D gene unclear. V gave up 5 bases and J gave up 9 bases, with 19 bases separating them. Germline V gene sequence: CDR1 SQVTM, CDR2 ANQGSEA. The CDR3 length is 14 residues. The DNA for the CDR3 is TGCAGCGTTCTCACCGGACGCGCCTCAAAAAAACTGTTTTTT. Its translation is CSVLTGRASKKLFF.

This clonotype was seen more than once but under ten times. The chain is built from TRBV6-2 or TRBV6-3 and TRBJ2-1; weak D call: TRBD2 (5 bases). The J call may be faulty, since TRBJ2-7 better matches the DNA end. The germline V gene encodes CDR1 MNHEY and CDR2 SVGEGT. CDR3 length equals 14 residues. The CDR3 here is CASSYLADYNEQYF. The DNA for the CDR3 is TGTGCCAGCAGTTACTTAGCAGACTACAATGAGCAGTACTTC.

V and J are TRBV5-1 and TRBJ1-4, with no clear D. Germline CDR1 is SGHRS and CDR2 is YFSETQ. The CDR3 is 13 amino acids. Trimming cost V 2 bases and J 8 bases, with 10 bases left between them. As DNA, the CDR3 is TGCGCCAGCAGCTTTGTCGGGCAGGAAAAACTGTTTTTT. Translating it yields CASSFVGQEKLFF.

This clonotype was seen once. The chain carries TRBV6-5 and TRBJ2-1, with 8 bases matching TRBD2. V lost 5 bases, J lost 4 bases, and 7 bases stayed unmatched. Germline V gene lookup returns CDR1 MNHEY and CDR2 SVGAGI. This CDR3 contains 15 residues. The CDR3 protein is CASSPQRGPYNEQFF. The CDR3 bases are TGTGCCAGCAGTCCTCAGCGGGGGCCGTACAATGAGCAGTTCTTC.

The CDR3 loop reads CAISRGTEAFF. The CDR3 DNA sequence: TGTGCCATCAGCAGGGGGACTGAAGCTTTCTTT. The V and J genes are TRBV10-3 and TRBJ1-1; 7 bases map to TRBD1. Germline-derived CDR1 and CDR2 are ENHRY and SYGVKD. This CDR3 contains 11 residues. After removal of 6 bases from V and 5 bases from J, the junction contained 0 bases not matched to a gene.

This chain connects TRBV9 to TRBJ2-1; tentative D call: TRBD1 (7 bases). Germline V gene sequence: CDR1 SGDLS, CDR2 YYNGEE. The CDR3 runs 16 residues. V was pared by 0 bases and J by 3 bases, with 13 bases between. Here the CDR3 DNA reads TGTGCCAGCAGCGTAGCAGGGCAGGGGGGCTACAATGAGCAGTTCTTC. Its protein product is CASSVAGQGGYNEQFF.